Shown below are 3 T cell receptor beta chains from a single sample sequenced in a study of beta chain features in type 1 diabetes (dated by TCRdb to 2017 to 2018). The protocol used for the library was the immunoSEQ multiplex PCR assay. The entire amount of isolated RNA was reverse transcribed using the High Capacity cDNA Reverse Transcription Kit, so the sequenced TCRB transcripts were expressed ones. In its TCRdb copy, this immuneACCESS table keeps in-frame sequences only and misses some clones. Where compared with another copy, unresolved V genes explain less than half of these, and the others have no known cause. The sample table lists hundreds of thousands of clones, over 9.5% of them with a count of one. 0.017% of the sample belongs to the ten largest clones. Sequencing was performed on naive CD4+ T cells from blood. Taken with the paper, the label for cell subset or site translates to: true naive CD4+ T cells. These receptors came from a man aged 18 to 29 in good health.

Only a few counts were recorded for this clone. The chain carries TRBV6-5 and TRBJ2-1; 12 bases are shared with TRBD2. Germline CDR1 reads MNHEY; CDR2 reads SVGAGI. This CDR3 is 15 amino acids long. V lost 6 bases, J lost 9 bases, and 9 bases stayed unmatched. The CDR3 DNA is TGTGCCAGCAGCCAACGACTAGCGGGAGTCGTTGAGCAGTTCTTC. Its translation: CASSQRLAGVVEQFF.

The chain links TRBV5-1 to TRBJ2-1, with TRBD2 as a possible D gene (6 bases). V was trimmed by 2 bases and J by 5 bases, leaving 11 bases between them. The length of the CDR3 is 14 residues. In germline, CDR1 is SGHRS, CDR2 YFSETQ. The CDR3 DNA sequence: TGCGCCAGCAGCTTCCCACCGGGGGACAATGAGCAGTTCTTC. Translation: CASSFPPGDNEQFF.

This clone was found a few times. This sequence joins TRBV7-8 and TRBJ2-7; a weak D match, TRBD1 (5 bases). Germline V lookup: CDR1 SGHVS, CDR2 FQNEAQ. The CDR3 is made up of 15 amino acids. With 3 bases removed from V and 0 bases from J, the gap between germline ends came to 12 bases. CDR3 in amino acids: CASSFPGRISYEQYF. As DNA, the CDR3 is TGTGCCAGCAGCTTTCCAGGGCGGATCTCCTACGAGCAGTACTTC.